The 21 T cell receptor beta chains listed next were all sequenced from one sample in a study of siplizumab effects on memory and regulatory T cells. TCRdb's table, derived via immunoSEQ multiplex PCR, lists solely in-frame clones and lacks some. The repertoire holds roughly 62,000 clones, with approximately 95% as singletons. The sequenced sample was CD8+ T cells sorted from blood. These receptors were obtained from a human donor in good health.

This chain links TRBV7-3 with TRBJ2-3; D gene uncertain. V gave up 3 bases and J gave up 0 bases, with 7 bases separating them. This CDR3 spans 14 amino acids. Germline CDR1 SGHTA, CDR2 FQGTGA. The CDR3 sequence: CASSFSTSTDTQYF. Written as DNA, the CDR3 is TGTGCCAGCAGCTTTAGCACTAGCACAGATACGCAGTATTTT.

The chain employs TRBV5-1 and TRBJ2-7; 7 positions agree with TRBD2. The V gene's germline CDR1 is SGHRS and CDR2 YFSETQ. There are 16 residues in the CDR3. Trimming at V came to 0 bases and at J to 0 bases, leaving 6 bases not matched to a gene. The CDR3 spells CASSLEASGSSYEQYF. The CDR3 coding sequence is TGCGCCAGCAGCTTGGAGGCTAGCGGTAGCTCCTACGAGCAGTACTTC.

This rearrangement joins TRBV29-1 to TRBJ2-7, with D hard to call. This CDR3 is built from 13 residues. The germline V and J ends were trimmed by 3 bases and 0 bases, with 9 bases remaining between them. Germline CDR1 reads SQVTM; CDR2 reads ANQGSEA. CDR3 bases: TGCAGCGTTGAGAACTCCTTCTCCTACGAGCAGTACTTC. Residues: CSVENSFSYEQYF.

V is TRBV28 and J is TRBJ2-7; maybe TRBD1 (6 bases). Trimming took 6 bases from V and 0 from J, leaving 12 bases between them. From germline, CDR1 is MDHEN and CDR2 SYDVKM. This CDR3 is built from 14 residues. The CDR3 coding sequence is TGTGCCAGCAGAACCGGGACAATCTCCTACGAGCAGTACTTC. Translating gives CASRTGTISYEQYF.

The V gene is TRBV6-5, the J gene TRBJ1-1; 7 nucleotides line up with TRBD1. Germline CDR1 and CDR2: MNHEY and SVGAGI. Unmatched junction bases numbered 6, after V lost 5 bases and J lost 3 bases. The CDR3 is made up of 14 amino acids. In nucleotides, the CDR3 is TGTGCCAGCAGTATGACAGGGTCTTACACTGAAGCTTTCTTT. Translating gives CASSMTGSYTEAFF.

The CDR3 bases are TGTGCCAGCAGCCGGGAGTTTGGGCACGAGCAGTACTTC. As protein: CASSREFGHEQYF. The chain links TRBV7-9 to TRBJ2-5; the D gene is possibly TRBD2 (6 bases). The tail of the sequence fits TRBJ2-7 better, so the J call may be wrong. The CDR3 covers 13 residues. Germline V lookup: CDR1 SEHNR, CDR2 FQNEAQ (reference sequence).

Only one count was recorded for this clone. This chain joins TRBV27 and TRBJ1-2; 8 positions agree with TRBD1. The V and J ends lost 5 bases and 5 bases, in that order; junction bases with no gene match: 4. This CDR3 has 13 amino acids. The germline V gene encodes CDR1 MNHEY and CDR2 SMNVEV (reference sequence). The CDR3 nucleotides are TGTGCCAGCAGTGTACAGGGGGATTATGGCTACACCTTC. Protein product: CASSVQGDYGYTF.

This clone showed up just once. This chain connects TRBV7-8 to TRBJ1-1; tentative D call: TRBD1 (5 bases). V lost 5 bases and J 4 bases, leaving 14 bases between the germline ends. The germline V gene has CDR1 SGHVS and CDR2 FQNEAQ. CDR3 length equals 14 residues. The CDR3 DNA follows: TGTGCCAGCAGCAGCCGACAGTTGAGCACTGAAGCTTTCTTT. Translated: CASSSRQLSTEAFF.

The chain recombines TRBV5-6 with TRBJ2-3; D is uncertain. Germline V lookup: CDR1 SGHDT, CDR2 YYEEEE. With 0 bases removed from V and 5 bases from J, the gap between germline ends came to 7 bases. The CDR3 loop spans 13 amino acids. DNA of the CDR3: TGTGCCAGCAGCTTGGGTCACTTAGATACGCAGTATTTT. Its protein product is CASSLGHLDTQYF.

This clone was seen a few times. Additional DNA sequences in this sample encode the identical CDR3. The genes are TRBV7-9 and TRBJ2-7; D gene uncertain. Trimming pared 1 base from V and 1 base from J, leaving 8 bases between. This CDR3 spans 14 amino acids. Germline CDR1 is SEHNR and CDR2 is FQNEAQ (reference sequence). The CDR3 is CASSLVGSSYEQYF. CDR3 sequence (DNA): TGTGCCAGCAGCTTAGTGGGGTCTTCCTACGAGCAGTACTTC.

This chain connects TRBV9 to TRBJ2-5; tentative D call: TRBD2 (6 bases). With 0 bases removed from V and 2 bases from J, the gap between germline ends came to 11 bases. The germline CDR1 and CDR2 sequences are SGDLS and YYNGEE. The CDR3 has 15 amino acids. The CDR3 nucleotides are TGTGCCAGCAGCGTAGCGGGAGTTACTCAAGAGACCCAGTACTTC. It yields the protein CASSVAGVTQETQYF.

The gene calls are TRBV7-9 and TRBJ1-1, with 8 bases fitting TRBD1. This CDR3 spans 17 amino acids. Germline V lookup: CDR1 SEHNR, CDR2 FQNEAQ (reference sequence). V was pared by 5 bases and J by 1 base, with 12 bases of the junction left unmatched. The CDR3 DNA sequence: TGTGCCAGCAGCCATAGGGACCGACAGGGGACGAACACTGAAGCTTTCTTT. This sequence encodes CASSHRDRQGTNTEAFF.

This chain uses TRBV11-2 with TRBJ2-3; TRBD2 matches at 8 bases. CDR1 SGHAT and CDR2 FQNNGV come from the germline V gene. The CDR3 totals 18 residues. Trimming took 1 base from V and 0 from J; bases not matched to a gene: 9. The CDR3 sequence: CASSLGSGLAASTDTQYF. CDR3 sequence (DNA): TGTGCCAGCAGCTTAGGGTCCGGACTAGCAGCTAGCACAGATACGCAGTATTTT.

This chain uses TRBV2 with TRBJ2-3; 8 positions agree with TRBD2. This CDR3 is built from 14 residues. Germline CDR1 SNHLY, CDR2 FYNNEI. The V segment lost 4 bases and the J segment 2 bases; nucleotides outside the gene matches: 2. The chain's CDR3 is CASSGSGATDTQYF. The DNA of the CDR3 is TGTGCCAGCAGTGGTAGCGGGGCCACAGATACGCAGTATTTT.

As for this clone: A read error may produce the germline difference seen at one junction end. This same CDR3 is encoded by further DNA sequences in the sample. This rearrangement joins TRBV2 to TRBJ1-6; D gene ambiguous. CDR3 size: 15 residues. Germline CDR1 reads SNHLY; CDR2 reads FYNNEI. Written as DNA, the CDR3 is TGTGCCAGCAGGCCCCAGAGCTCCTATAATTCACCTCTCCACTTT. Its protein is CASRPQSSYNSPLHF.

This chain connects TRBV6-5 to TRBJ2-5, with D perhaps matching TRBD2 (6 bases). The CDR3 has 13 residues. Trimming stripped 8 bases from V and 5 bases from J, with 15 bases between. The germline V gene has CDR1 MNHEY and CDR2 SVGAGI. The CDR3 protein is CASGTAEGETQYF. The CDR3 DNA reads as TGTGCCAGCGGGACTGCCGAGGGGGAGACCCAGTACTTC.

This clone has only a few counts. The chain recombines TRBV10-3 with TRBJ2-7, with unresolved D. The V gene lost 0 bases and the J gene lost 6 bases, with 9 bases spanning the gap. Germline CDR1 ENHRY, CDR2 SYGVKD. This CDR3 has 13 amino acids. CDR3 residues: CAISESYHLEQYF. Here the CDR3 DNA reads TGTGCCATCAGTGAGTCGTACCACCTCGAGCAGTACTTC.

The J gene is TRBJ2-7, the V gene TRBV10-2, with D possibly TRBD2 on 7 matching bases. V lost 6 bases and J 3 bases, leaving 15 bases between the germline ends. The V gene's germline CDR1 is WSHSY and CDR2 SAAADI. This CDR3 region has 14 residues. The CDR3 DNA reads TGCGCCAGCAGGGCCGCGGGGGCTGGCTACGAGCAGTACTTC. Amino acid sequence: CASRAAGAGYEQYF.

The chain carries TRBV7-9 and TRBJ2-2; TRBD1 aligns across 8 bases. The J segment lost 4 bases and the V segment lost 3 bases, leaving 4 bases of the junction unmatched. This CDR3 contains 15 residues. Germline CDR1 and CDR2: SEHNR and FQNEAQ (reference sequence). CDR3 sequence reads: CASSLTGVTTGELFF. CDR3 DNA: TGTGCCAGCAGCTTGACAGGGGTGACCACCGGGGAGCTGTTTTTT.

The J gene is TRBJ1-1, the V gene TRBV5-1, with D possibly being TRBD1 (6 bases). V was clipped by 0 bases and J by 5 bases, with 11 bases between them. CDR1 is SGHRS and CDR2 is YFSETQ in the germline V gene. The length of the CDR3 is 14 residues. CDR3 in DNA: TGCGCCAGCAGCTTGGACAGGGTAGGGACTGAAGCTTTCTTT. Protein: CASSLDRVGTEAFF.

V and J are TRBV9 and TRBJ1-2; D remains ambiguous. Germline V gene data show CDR1 as SGDLS and CDR2 as YYNGEE. The V end was cut by 3 bases, the J end by 5 bases, with 14 bases between. The CDR3 is made up of 14 amino acids. The DNA of the CDR3 is TGTGCCAGCAGCGGGGATACTTGGGTGTATGGCTACACCTTC. This gives the protein CASSGDTWVYGYTF.